This TCR beta chain was profiled in a study of tumor-infiltrating lymphocytes in primary liver carcinoma (dated by TCRdb to 2016 to 2017). About the full investigation: Hepatocellular carcinoma (four) or combined HCC and intrahepatic cholangiocarcinoma (one) was present in the five patients, who were three men and two women aged 30 to 69 years. A total of 35 or so specimens from 5 patients went through TCRbeta repertoire sequencing, namely 25 tumor regions, 5 adjacent noncancerous liver tissues and 5 peripheral blood samples. The 25 or so tumor region samples were profiled with Agilent mRNA microarrays so that TCRbeta repertoire diversity could be related to the local molecular phenotype. The tumors of the five patients were staged as T1-T3 N0M0, with maximum diameters ranging from roughly 4 to 10 cm. Reproducibility between technical replicate repertoires was high, with correlation coefficients above 0.95 and mean shared-clone rates approximately 0.88. For each liver tumor, the study sampled five regions along with adjacent normal tissue and blood, and applied TCRbeta repertoire sequencing, expression microarrays and whole-exome sequencing. Each sample produced roughly 3.5 to 8 million productive TCRbeta reads, and read depth showed no significant difference between tissue types. The investigation overall reported the following: The top 250 clones made up a significantly larger repertoire fraction in tumors than in blood (p = 0.039). With just 4 or 5 patients in the study, the authors point out that the findings should be validated in a larger study. Since the samples were bulk and unsorted, there was no way to compare CD4+ and CD8+ T cell repertoires. Because sequencing covered only the TCR beta chain and unpaired alpha chains were not captured, true repertoire diversity is likely underestimated. Just about 7.5-25% of top clones turned up in all five regions of a tumor, which suggests spatial heterogeneity among tumor-infiltrating T cells. Pairs of tumor regions showed greater repertoire overlap (mean approximately 35%) than tumor-adjacent pairs (roughly 17%) or tumor-blood pairs (approximately 15%), which is consistent with antigen-driven expansion.

Inclusive of the bounding cysteine and phenylalanine, the CDR3 is 15 residues long. Left in the record is the CDR3 DNA by itself, 45 bases read in frame from the first base. The germline V gene gives CDR1 as MNHNS and CDR2 as SASEGT. A constant-region primer and ProtoScript II reverse transcriptase were used to reverse-transcribe TCRbeta-specific cDNA from roughly 0.55 ug total RNA. Three nested multiplex PCR rounds, following a slightly modified ARM-PCR procedure, were used to build the TCRbeta libraries. Each of the first two PCR rounds ran for around 10 cycles using multiplex TRBV1-TRBV30 forward primers together with a Cbeta reverse primer. Sample barcodes and Illumina adapters were added in a final 25-cycle PCR with Deep VentR polymerase. Before sequencing, amplicons between 200 and 500 bp were purified from gel using a QIAquick gel extraction kit. The TCRbeta amplicons were sequenced with 250-bp paired-end reads on an Illumina HiSeq 2500. Per the authors' processing: Trimmomatic v0.33 was used to quality-trim the reads, and FLASH v1.2.11 was used to merge paired reads so that full CDR3 sequences could be recovered. V, D and J germline segments were assigned to the rearranged TCRbeta sequences by MiGEC v1.2.1b. Clonotype statistics, along with Shannon-Wiener diversity indices, were calculated using VDJtools v1.0.0. To reduce sampling bias, subsequent analyses other than the diversity analysis used only the 250 most abundant clonotypes in each sample. TCRdb reprocessed the public reads (quality trimming at Q25 with fastp, clone calling with MiXCR) and kept in-frame beta chains. Rows are unified per CDR3 protein, each entry keeping the most common DNA and genes. For this entry, the V and J calls and clone size follow TCRdb and not the study's own pipeline. Here the sample has 150,000 to 200,000 distinct CDR3 sequences; around 85% occur a single time. The ten biggest clones cover around 18% of the sample.

About this clonotype: Its target antigen remains unknown. One junction end disagrees with the germline gene, perhaps due to a read error.

Without any cell sorting, total RNA and DNA were co-extracted from approximately 22-30 mg of bulk tissue using the AllPrep DNA/RNA mini kit. Between November 2015 and 2016, a few patients in China with histopathologically diagnosed primary liver carcinoma had surgical resection. At the time of sampling, the patients were treatment-naive and had chronic HBV infection. Each tumor was sampled at five spatially separated regions: the tumor centre plus the superior, inferior, left-lateral and right-lateral poles. Histology showed that every tumor sample contained more than 80% viable tumor cells. Fresh tumor and adjacent tissue pieces were bisected, with one half stored in RNAlater at -80 degrees C and the other half sent for histology.

This receptor was obtained from a man aged 40-55 years with primary liver carcinoma and hepatitis B virus infection. Sequences were obtained from tumor tissue from primary liver carcinoma. This chain joins TRBV6-1 to TRBJ1-5; a weak D assignment points to TRBD1 (5 bases agree). The CDR3 protein is CTSSEFGGGNQPQHF. Here is the DNA: TGTACCAGCAGTGAATTTGGGGGGGGCAATCAGCCCCAGCATTTT.